This T cell receptor beta chain was captured by sequencing in a study of blood T cell repertoires in COVID-19. Patients of the Seattle cohort, enrolled during active infection, were followed longitudinally. This CDR3 comprises 14 residues. Trimming removed 6 bases from V and 6 bases from J; junction bases left unmatched: 7. Germline V CDR1 and CDR2: MNHEY, SVGAGI. The assay was immunoSEQ multiplex PCR, and TCRdb's table has in-frame clones only and misses some. The table records about 190,000 clones, about 81% of them present only once. The sample comprised peripheral blood. This TCR was recovered from a woman of 80 years or more with COVID-19, enrolled during active disease. V gene TRBV6-5 combines with J gene TRBJ1-5; 8 bases line up with TRBD1. The CDR3 loop reads CASRNTGGGQPQHF. CDR3 coding DNA: TGTGCCAGCAGGAACACAGGGGGTGGTCAGCCCCAGCATTTT.